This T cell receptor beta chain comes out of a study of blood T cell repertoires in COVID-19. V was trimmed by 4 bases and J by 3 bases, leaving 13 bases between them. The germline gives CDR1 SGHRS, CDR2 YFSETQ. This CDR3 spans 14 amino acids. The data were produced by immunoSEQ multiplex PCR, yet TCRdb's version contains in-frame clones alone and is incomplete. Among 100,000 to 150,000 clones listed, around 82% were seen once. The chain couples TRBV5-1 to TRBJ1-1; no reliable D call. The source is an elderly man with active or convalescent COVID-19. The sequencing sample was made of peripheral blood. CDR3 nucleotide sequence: TGCGCCAGCAGCACGAACGGGGTTGACACTGAAGCTTTCTTT. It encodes CASSTNGVDTEAFF.